Each of the 21 T cell receptor beta chains below was sequenced from the same sample in a study of early T cells in non-severe SARS-CoV-2 infection. TCRdb used MiXCR to reprocess the 5' RACE reads, holding one entry per CDR3 protein. The data show about 71,000 distinct CDR3 sequences, over 10% seen once. The sequencing used whole blood, collected at baseline. The receptors come from an adult who was a healthcare worker with PCR-confirmed SARS-CoV-2 infection or an uninfected control (not recorded which).

This clonotype has ten or more counts. The chain has TRBV7-9 and TRBJ1-2; D is possibly TRBD1 (6 bases). From germline, CDR1 is SEHNR and CDR2 FQNEAQ (reference sequence). This CDR3 has 12 amino acids. Deletions cut 4 bases from V and 7 bases from J, with 10 bases between. CDR3 residues: CASSSQGVGYTF. CDR3 sequence (DNA): TGTGCCAGCAGCTCACAGGGTGTTGGCTACACCTTC.

The chain carries TRBV2 and TRBJ1-5; D remains unclear. Germline V gene data show CDR1 as SNHLY and CDR2 as FYNNEI. With 6 bases removed from V and 5 bases from J, the gap between germline ends came to 11 bases. This CDR3 contains 13 residues. CDR3: CASSLQSDQPQHF. DNA of the CDR3: TGTGCCAGCAGCTTGCAATCGGATCAGCCCCAGCATTTT.

V is TRBV6-5 and J is TRBJ2-5; D remains ambiguous. CDR1 and CDR2 from the germline V gene are MNHEY and SVGAGI. V lost 2 bases, J lost 4 bases, and 11 bases lay in between. The CDR3 length is 14 residues. CDR3 amino acids: CASSYGQDRETQYF. CDR3 in DNA: TGTGCCAGCAGTTACGGGCAGGATAGAGAGACCCAGTACTTC.

This clonotype was counted only a few times. The chain joins TRBV7-9 to TRBJ2-1; 9 bases are a match to TRBD1. This CDR3 spans 15 amino acids. Per germline, CDR1 SEHNR and CDR2 FQNEAQ (reference sequence). With 7 bases clipped from V and 7 bases from J, the junction kept 11 bases outside the gene matches. Here the CDR3 reads CASIPSGTGRNEQFF. CDR3 DNA sequence: TGTGCCAGCATCCCATCCGGGACAGGGAGGAATGAGCAGTTCTTC.

This clonotype came up many times. The chain couples TRBV18 to TRBJ2-2; 7 bases agree with TRBD1. J was trimmed by 4 bases and V by 8 bases; bases with no gene match: 7. This CDR3 contains 14 residues. CDR1 is KGHSH and CDR2 is LQKENI in the germline V gene. The CDR3 spells CASAIDRATGELFF. The CDR3 nucleotides read TGTGCCAGCGCCATCGACAGGGCCACCGGGGAGCTGTTTTTT.

This clonotype was seen a few times. The gene calls are TRBV18 and TRBJ1-5; a possible D gene is TRBD1 (5 bases). Trimming stripped 3 bases from V and 2 bases from J, with 14 bases between. The CDR3 length is 16 residues. The V gene's germline CDR1 is KGHSH and CDR2 LQKENI. The CDR3 coding sequence is TGTGCCAGCTCACCGGGGGACCAAGGGGGCAATCAGCCCCAGCATTTT. Its protein is CASSPGDQGGNQPQHF.

This clonotype was observed many times. This CDR3 is CSAGAVAPDTQYF. The CDR3 coding sequence is TGCAGTGCTGGAGCGGTGGCCCCAGATACGCAGTATTTT. The chain has TRBV20-1 and TRBJ2-3, with TRBD2 as a possible D gene (5 bases). V shed 5 bases and J shed 4 bases, with 13 bases lying between them. CDR1 and CDR2 (germline): DFQATT, SNEGSKA (reference sequence). The CDR3 has 13 amino acids.

This clonotype was counted between two and nine times. The CDR3 DNA reads as TGTGCCAGCAGACGGGAAAATCAGCCCCAGCATTTT. The encoded protein is CASRRENQPQHF. The chain uses TRBV6-6 and TRBJ1-5; no clear D. The CDR3 covers 12 residues. The ends were cut back, 6 bases at V and 4 bases at J, with 7 bases in the middle. CDR1 MNHNY and CDR2 SVGAGI come from the germline V gene (reference sequence).

This clonotype has a count of ten or more. The chain carries TRBV4-1 and TRBJ2-7; TRBD1 is a possible D gene (6 bases). Germline-derived CDR1 and CDR2 are MGHRA and YSYEKL. The V end was cut by 3 bases, the J end by 2 bases, with 20 bases between. There are 17 residues in the CDR3. The CDR3: CASSQGAYRALTYEQYF. The CDR3 bases are TGCGCCAGCAGCCAGGGGGCTTACAGGGCCCTAACCTACGAGCAGTACTTC.

The chain links TRBV3-1 to TRBJ1-2, with unresolved D. With 1 base removed from V and 8 bases from J, the gap between germline ends came to 11 bases. Germline assignment: CDR1 LGHDT and CDR2 YNNKEL (reference sequence). The length of the CDR3 is 13 residues. As DNA, the CDR3 is TGTGCCAGCAGCCAAGGGCCACGCGGGGGCTACACCTTC. Translated: CASSQGPRGGYTF. The full variable domain, in which reference TRBV3-1 and TRBJ1-2 provide the parts outside the CDR3, is DTAVSQTPKYLVTQMGNDKSIKCEQNLGHDTMYWYKQDSKKFLKIMFSYNNKELIINETVPNRFSPKSPDKAHLNLHINSLELGDSAVYFCASSQGPRGGYTFGSGTRLTVV.

Many counts were recorded for this clonotype. The chain uses TRBV28 and TRBJ2-7; 7 bases fit TRBD1. The CDR3 contains 11 residues. Germline V lookup: CDR1 MDHEN, CDR2 SYDVKM. Germline trimming cut 8 bases from V and 2 bases from J; bases unmatched to any gene: 0. CDR3: CASGTAYEQYF. CDR3 coding DNA: TGTGCCAGCGGGACAGCCTACGAGCAGTACTTC.

This chain joins TRBV27 and TRBJ2-1; D call uncertain. The germline V gene encodes CDR1 MNHEY and CDR2 SMNVEV (reference sequence). The CDR3 totals 14 residues. Trimming took 9 bases from V and 4 from J, leaving 16 bases between them. CDR3 residues: CASLPQIGYNEQFF. DNA of the CDR3: TGTGCCAGTCTTCCACAGATCGGTTACAATGAGCAGTTCTTC.

The chain couples TRBV18 to TRBJ2-7; 9 nucleotides line up with TRBD1. Trimming removed 10 bases from V and 12 bases from J; junction bases left unmatched: 19. Germline CDR1 KGHSH, CDR2 LQKENI. This CDR3 is built from 14 residues. The CDR3 DNA reads as TGTGCCACGCGCAACTCGGGACAGGGCCTCCTGCGGTACTTC. Translating it yields CATRNSGQGLLRYF.

The chain links TRBV19 to TRBJ2-3, with 10 nucleotides matching TRBD2. Trimming at V came to 5 bases and at J to 2 bases, leaving 13 bases not matched to a gene. The CDR3 extends over 18 amino acids. Germline V gives CDR1 LNHDA, CDR2 SQIVND (reference sequence). This CDR3 is CASSSTTPSGGVTDTQYF. The CDR3 nucleotides read TGTGCCAGTAGTTCGACAACTCCTAGCGGGGGAGTCACAGATACGCAGTATTTT.

Only a few counts were recorded for this clonotype. The chain combines TRBV19 with TRBJ2-2; 8 nucleotides match TRBD1. This CDR3 spans 14 amino acids. In germline, CDR1 is LNHDA, CDR2 SQIVND (reference sequence). J was trimmed by 3 bases and V by 7 bases; bases with no gene match: 4. CDR3 DNA sequence: TGTGCCAGTAACCAACAGGGGGACACCGGGGAGCTGTTTTTT. Translated: CASNQQGDTGELFF.

This clonotype was counted at least ten times. This chain joins TRBV5-4 and TRBJ2-4, with TRBD2 matching over 7 bases. The germline CDR1 and CDR2 sequences are SGHNT and YYREEE (reference sequence). V lost 4 bases to trimming and J lost 1 base; unmatched junction nucleotides: 8. This CDR3 contains 16 residues. CDR3 amino acids: CASSPRGEGAKNIQYF. In nucleotides, the CDR3 is TGTGCCAGCAGCCCGCGCGGGGAGGGGGCCAAAAACATTCAGTACTTC.

A remark on this clonotype: A much larger clone lies a single base off, so this may be a read error. CDR3 sequence (DNA): TGTGCCAGCAGCTCGGTAGAGACCCTGTACTTC. Amino acid sequence: CASSSVETLYF. The chain combines TRBV7-6 with TRBJ2-5; D remains unclear. This CDR3 spans 11 amino acids. Germline CDR1 reads SGHVS; CDR2 reads FNYEAQ.

This chain joins TRBV11-2 and TRBJ2-3, with 8 positions matching TRBD1. Germline lookup yields CDR1 SGHAT and CDR2 FQNNGV. J was trimmed by 5 bases and V by 0 bases; bases with no gene match: 4. This CDR3 is built from 15 residues. The CDR3 nucleotides read TGTGCCAGCAGCTTAGATGGAGACAGGGGAGATACGCAGTATTTT. Its protein is CASSLDGDRGDTQYF.

This clonotype has ten or more counts. V gene TRBV28 combines with J gene TRBJ1-4; 10 bases are a match to TRBD1. The ends lost 6 bases at V and 5 bases at J; junction bases unmatched: 6. The CDR3 extends over 15 amino acids. Germline CDR1 and CDR2: MDHEN and SYDVKM. CDR3 bases: TGTGCCAGCAGAACCCCGGGACAGGGGAATGAAAAACTGTTTTTT. Translating gives CASRTPGQGNEKLFF.

This clonotype came up many times. The rearrangement links TRBV20-1 to TRBJ2-3; 10 bases align to TRBD2. Trimming removed 0 bases from V and 2 bases from J; junction bases left unmatched: 5. This CDR3 has 16 residues. Germline values: CDR1 DFQATT, CDR2 SNEGSKA (reference sequence). The CDR3, as DNA: TGCAGTGCTAGAGATTTTCTAGCGGGGGACACAGATACGCAGTATTTT. Amino acids: CSARDFLAGDTDTQYF.

The table lists this clonotype with many counts. This rearrangement joins TRBV6-1 to TRBJ1-1; D might be TRBD1 (5 bases). Germline V gene sequence: CDR1 MNHNS, CDR2 SASEGT. This CDR3 comprises 14 residues. Between the trimmed V and J ends, which lost 3 bases and 5 bases, there was a span of 13 bases. The CDR3 protein is CASSDEWGETEAFF. The DNA of the CDR3 is TGTGCCAGCAGTGACGAATGGGGGGAAACTGAAGCTTTCTTT.